This TCR beta chain is from a study of blood T cell repertoires in COVID-19. As for the study in general: The analysed material was cDNA or gDNA that came from T cells, B-cell-depleted T cells, or PBMCs.

Participants, about 18 to 100 years old, spanned fewer than 30 US areas. Each participant's cohort was designated according to participant-reported clinical history. Germline CDR1 and CDR2: MNHEY and SVGAGI. The CDR3 spans 13 residues. V gave up 6 bases and J gave up 3 bases, with 11 bases separating them. Only in-frame clones appear in the TCRdb table, and some are missing; sequencing was by immunoSEQ multiplex PCR. The repertoire holds about 240,000 clones, with 80% to 90% as singletons. Sequenced input: PBMCs or T cells enriched from blood (not recorded which). This TCR came from a woman aged 30 to 39 with acute COVID-19. The rearrangement links TRBV6-5 to TRBJ1-2, with a possible D match to TRBD1 (6 bases). CDR3 sequence (DNA): TGTGCCAGCAGACCACAGGGTGACTATGGCTACACCTTC. It codes for CASRPQGDYGYTF.